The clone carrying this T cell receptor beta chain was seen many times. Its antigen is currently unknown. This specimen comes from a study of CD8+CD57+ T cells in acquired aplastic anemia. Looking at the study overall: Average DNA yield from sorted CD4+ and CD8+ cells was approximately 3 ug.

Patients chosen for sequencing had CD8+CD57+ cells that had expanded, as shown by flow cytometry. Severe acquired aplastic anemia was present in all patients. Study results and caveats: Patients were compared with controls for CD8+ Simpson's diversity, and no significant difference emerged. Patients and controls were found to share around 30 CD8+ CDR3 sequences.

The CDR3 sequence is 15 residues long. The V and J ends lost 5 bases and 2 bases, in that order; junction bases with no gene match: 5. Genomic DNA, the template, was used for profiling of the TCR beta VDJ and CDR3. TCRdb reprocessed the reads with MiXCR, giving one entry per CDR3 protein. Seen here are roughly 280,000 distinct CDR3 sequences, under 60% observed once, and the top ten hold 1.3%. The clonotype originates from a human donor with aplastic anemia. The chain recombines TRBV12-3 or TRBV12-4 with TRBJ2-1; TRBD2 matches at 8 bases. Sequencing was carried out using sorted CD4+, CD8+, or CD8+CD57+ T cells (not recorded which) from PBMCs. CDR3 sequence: CASSPLAGPYNEQFF. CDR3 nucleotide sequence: TGTGCCAGCAGTCCATTAGCGGGGCCCTACAATGAGCAGTTCTTC.